The rows below give T cell receptor beta chains drawn from one sample of a study of PD-1 blockade in classical Hodgkin lymphoma. The method was immunoSEQ multiplex PCR; TCRdb's version includes in-frame clones alone and lacks a portion of them. The table lists about 110,000 clones, 80% to 90% of them singletons. This sample comprised peripheral blood mononuclear cells (PBMCs), obtained before the second cycle of nivolumab. These receptors were collected from a human donor with classical Hodgkin lymphoma. CDR3s include the opening cysteine and the closing phenylalanine or tryptophan. The order of the fields is CDR3 length, V gene, J gene, CDR3 protein.

>12|TRBV30|TRBJ1-1
CAWTSTGTEAFF
>16|TRBV27|TRBJ2-3
CASSLISIGGTDTQYF
>15|TRBV27|TRBJ1-2
CASSLTGALGYGYTF
>14|TRBV2|TRBJ2-7
CASSPGMSFYEQYF
>14|TRBV6-5|TRBJ2-7
CASRTTIGLGEQYF
>13|TRBV18|TRBJ2-4
CASSPNEAYIQYF
>15|TRBV18|TRBJ2-3
CASSPQTALTDTQYF
>16|TRBV28|TRBJ2-1
CASSHPRQSSYNEQFF
>14|TRBV5-1|TRBJ1-1
CASSPGGGPTEAFF
>17|TRBV2|TRBJ2-5
CASSSPGLKPLQETQYF
>17|TRBV28|TRBJ1-1
CASSLRDRAPWLGRAFF
>15|TRBV18|TRBJ2-5
CASSPERVAKETQYF
>15|TRBV19|TRBJ2-5
CASMGTGGGEETQYF
>15|TRBV29-1|TRBJ1-5
CSVAKDSYSNQPQHF
>15|TRBV4-2|TRBJ2-1
CASSPSGSVSREQFF
>16|TRBV7-2|TRBJ2-5
CASSLGGGAYQETQYF
>13|TRBV29-1|TRBJ2-1
CSVGLAGYNEQFF
>12|TRBV7-2|TRBJ1-3
CASSFPGNTIYF
>14|TRBV10-2|TRBJ1-4
CASSTGGTNEKLFF
>15|TRBV5-1|TRBJ2-1
CASSFGDRVYNEQFF
>12|TRBV6-1|TRBJ2-1
CASSLLVAEQFF
>14|TRBV29-1|TRBJ1-1
CSAVSGGTVTEAFF
>16|TRBV2|TRBJ2-5
CASEGLAGFGGETQYF
>15|TRBV6-1|TRBJ1-1
CASSDRGLFSTEAFF
>16|TRBV11-2|TRBJ2-5
CASSLAGTSVEETQYF
>15|TRBV27|TRBJ1-1
CASSQPGQGDTEAFF
>15|TRBV28|TRBJ2-5
CASSFLKGVVETQYF
>14|TRBV19|TRBJ1-1
CASLIGGSNTEAFF
>14|TRBV28|TRBJ2-7
CARESGTGNGEQYF
>15|TRBV11-2|TRBJ2-3
CASSSRTGTGDTQYF
>14|TRBV30|TRBJ2-5
CAWSLREFRGTQYF
>15|TRBV7-9|TRBJ2-1
CASSLGSGSNNEQFF
>15|TRBV6-6|TRBJ1-5
CASNTGQGDNQPQHF
>17|TRBV6-1|TRBJ1-3
CASSEGVRGLSGNTIYF
>15|TRBV27|TRBJ2-1
CASSSPRGKRIEQFF
>16|TRBV9|TRBJ2-7
CASSGDRFGGTYEQYF
>12|TRBV30|TRBJ1-4
CAWSWGDEKLFF
>18|TRBV7-9|TRBJ2-3
CASSLGEIWDPRTDTQYF
>17|TRBV28|TRBJ2-3
CASRGRVFSSSTDTQYF
>14|TRBV4-3|TRBJ2-3
CASSQFSGTDTQYF
>15|TRBV4-2|TRBJ2-7
CASSHVRDAAYEQYF
>17|TRBV5-1|TRBJ2-6
CASSLAGAFSGANVLTF
>15|TRBV5-6|TRBJ1-4
CASSYRQGAYEKLFF
>18|TRBV6-4|TRBJ2-1
CASSDETSGRSRMGEQFF
>16|TRBV25-1|TRBJ2-5
CASSEPLAGYQETQYF
>16|TRBV21-1|TRBJ2-7
CASSKAGLADTYEQYF
>16|TRBV6-6|.
CASSTGLAGSPYEQYF
>15|TRBV4-2|TRBJ2-1
CASSYERGTYNEQFF
>12|TRBV7-9|TRBJ2-7
CASSLDRGEQYF
>16|TRBV7-9|TRBJ1-4
CASSLRKPATNEKLFF
>16|TRBV4-1|TRBJ1-4
CASSQSLRQSNEKLFF
>15|TRBV28|TRBJ1-2
CASSFITGTWYGYTF
>13|TRBV28|TRBJ1-4
CASSLRSNEKLFF
>12|TRBV30|TRBJ2-7
CAWSGLTYEQYF